This T cell receptor beta chain was documented in a study of patients and donors after allogeneic stem cell transplantation. Trimming left V 5 bases short and J 2 bases short, with 16 bases between. This CDR3 comprises 15 residues. CDR1 is MGHRA and CDR2 is YSYEKL in the germline V gene. TCRdb used MiXCR to reprocess the RT-PCR reads, holding one entry per CDR3 protein. The sample holds some 960,000 distinct CDR3 sequences, around 17% seen once. This receptor was obtained from a human donor who was either an allogeneic HSCT recipient or a stem cell or donor lymphocyte infusion donor (not recorded which). It is not recorded whose cells these are; they may come from a transplant donor. Sequenced material: blood, either unsorted or a sorted T cell fraction (not recorded which). The chain recombines TRBV4-1 with TRBJ2-7; D perhaps matches TRBD1 (5 bases). The CDR3 loop is CASSSWGGSAYEQYF. The CDR3 DNA sequence: TGCGCCAGCAGCTCCTGGGGCGGATCCGCCTACGAGCAGTACTTC.